Listed below are T cell receptor beta chains from one sample, sequenced in a study of T cell responses to AZD1222 COVID-19 vaccine. Profiling relied on immunoSEQ multiplex PCR, and the TCRdb table lists in-frame clones only, not all of them. The sample consists of over 150,000 clones, around 90% of them appearing once. The sequenced sample was peripheral blood, obtained 28 days after the second AZD1222 dose. These receptors all come from an adult who received the AZD1222 COVID-19 vaccine. Both conserved end residues are part of each CDR3. The order of the fields is J gene, CDR3 length, clone size, D gene, V gene, CDR3 protein, CDR3 DNA. A D gene is named only where the DNA matches it firmly. Only part of the rows carry a size: once, few, many, or a class if the clone is expanded.

TRBJ1-1 17 NA NA TRBV5-6 CASSWRASRAANTEAFF TGTGCCAGCAGCTGGCGTGCATCCAGGGCAGCCAACACTGAAGCTTTCTTT
TRBJ1-1 13 NA NA TRBV2 CASTRGRSTEAFF TGTGCCAGCACTCGGGGGCGATCCACTGAAGCTTTCTTT
TRBJ2-7 12 NA TRBD2 TRBV6-1 CASSEVRTSVYF TGTGCCAGCAGTGAAGTAAGGACTAGCGTGTACTTC
TRBJ1-2 17 NA TRBD1 TRBV19 CASSISGTAGSNYGYTF TGTGCCAGTAGTATCTCCGGGACAGCCGGATCTAACTATGGCTACACCTTC
TRBJ1-2 13 NA NA TRBV5-1 CASSRDSLYGYTF TGCGCCAGCAGCCGAGACAGCCTCTATGGCTACACCTTC
TRBJ2-3 13 NA NA TRBV12-3/TRBV12-4 CASTPGFTDTQYF TGTGCCAGCACCCCGGGTTTTACAGATACGCAGTATTTT
TRBJ1-3 14 NA NA TRBV30 CAWKQDSSGNTIYF TGTGCCTGGAAACAAGACAGCTCTGGAAACACCATATATTTT
TRBJ1-5 15 NA NA TRBV16 CASSFTGIGNQPQHF TGTGCCAGCAGCTTTACAGGGATAGGCAATCAGCCCCAGCATTTT
TRBJ2-4 14 NA TRBD2 TRBV6-5 CASSYSTSGNIQYF TGTGCCAGCAGTTACTCGACTAGCGGAAACATTCAGTACTTC
TRBJ2-1 14 NA NA TRBV7-8 CASSGPGLGNEQFF TGTGCCAGCAGCGGGCCGGGGCTTGGCAATGAGCAGTTCTTC
TRBJ1-2 14 NA TRBD1 TRBV9 CASTRQGMNYGYTF TGTGCCAGCACCCGACAGGGGATGAACTATGGCTACACCTTC
TRBJ1-5 19 NA TRBD1 TRBV6-1 CASSGGTGFFSSLNQPQHF TGTGCCAGCAGTGGAGGGACAGGGTTTTTCTCGAGCCTAAATCAGCCCCAGCATTTT
TRBJ1-6 16 NA NA TRBV11-2 CASSLETTGSSSPLHF TGTGCCAGCAGCTTAGAAACGACGGGGAGCAGTTCACCCCTCCACTTT
TRBJ1-6 14 NA NA TRBV7-9 CASSFVRGNSPLHF TGTGCCAGCAGCTTCGTACGCGGTAATTCACCCCTCCACTTT
TRBJ2-7 16 NA TRBD2 TRBV4-1 CASSQAASGGPYEQYF TGCGCCAGCAGCCAAGCGGCTAGCGGGGGGCCCTACGAGCAGTACTTC
TRBJ1-5 15 NA NA TRBV19 CASSIGQTSNQPQHF TGTGCCAGTAGTATCGGGCAGACCAGCAATCAGCCCCAGCATTTT
TRBJ2-7 16 NA TRBD2 TRBV5-1 CASSFGPSGGMSEQYF TGCGCCAGCAGCTTCGGACCCTCGGGGGGGATGAGCGAGCAGTACTTC
TRBJ2-1 13 NA NA TRBV7-9 CASSFGTGNEQFF TGTGCCAGCAGCTTTGGGACCGGGAATGAGCAGTTCTTC
TRBJ1-4 14 once NA TRBV4-2 CASTGPAFNEKLFF TGTGCCAGCACCGGGCCAGCCTTTAATGAAAAACTGTTTTTT
TRBJ1-4 14 NA NA TRBV7-2 CASSHRATNEKLFF TGTGCCAGCAGCCACCGGGCAACTAATGAAAAACTGTTTTTT
TRBJ1-1 15 once NA TRBV2 CASSGSGAWYTEAFF TGTGCCAGCAGTGGGAGTGGGGCTTGGTACACTGAAGCTTTCTTT
TRBJ2-7 14 NA NA TRBV11-2 CASSLGGLSYEQYF TGTGCCAGCAGCTTGGGGGGGCTCAGCTACGAGCAGTACTTC
TRBJ1-3 15 NA TRBD1 TRBV3-1/TRBV3-2 CASSYGQGFGNTIYF TGTGCCAGCAGCTACGGACAGGGGTTCGGAAACACCATATATTTT
TRBJ2-1 15 NA NA TRBV5-4 CAISRGGLSYNEQFF TGTGCCATCTCTCGAGGGGGGCTATCCTACAATGAGCAGTTCTTC
TRBJ2-5 15 once NA TRBV4-1 CASSQDRDSGETQYF TGCGCCAGCAGCCAAGATCGGGACAGCGGGGAGACCCAGTACTTC
TRBJ2-2 13 NA NA TRBV12-3/TRBV12-4 CASSLRVSGELFF TGTGCCAGCAGTTTAAGGGTATCCGGGGAGCTGTTTTTT
TRBJ2-7 13 NA NA TRBV27 CASSFANSYEQYF TGTGCCAGCAGTTTTGCCAACTCCTACGAGCAGTACTTC
TRBJ1-2 14 once NA TRBV19 CASSLAGDTYGYTF TGTGCCAGTAGTCTGGCAGGGGATACCTATGGCTACACCTTC
TRBJ1-5 15 NA TRBD1 TRBV6-5 CASSYRTGAGQPQHF TGTGCCAGCAGTTATCGGACAGGGGCGGGTCAGCCCCAGCATTTT
TRBJ2-5 18 NA NA TRBV7-9 CASSLSARRGSRGETQYF TGTGCCAGCAGCTTAAGTGCCCGACGGGGGTCCCGAGGAGAGACCCAGTACTTC
TRBJ1-6 17 NA NA TRBV4-2 CASSQGRGMSYNSPLHF TGTGCCAGCAGCCAAGGAAGGGGGATGTCCTATAATTCACCCCTCCACTTT
TRBJ2-7 16 NA NA TRBV4-1 CASSQDSSARSYEQYF TGCGCCAGCAGCCAAGATTCGAGTGCCCGGTCCTACGAGCAGTACTTC
TRBJ2-1 17 NA TRBD2 TRBV3-1/TRBV3-2 CASSQYSSGGPGNEQFF TGTGCCAGCAGCCAATATTCTAGCGGGGGCCCGGGGAATGAGCAGTTCTTC
TRBJ1-3 15 NA NA TRBV6-1 CASTQQALSGNTIYF TGTGCCAGCACCCAACAGGCCCTCTCTGGAAACACCATATATTTT
TRBJ2-1 15 few NA TRBV6-1 CASSEAFGDHNEQFF TGTGCCAGCAGTGAAGCTTTCGGCGACCACAATGAGCAGTTCTTC
TRBJ1-5 15 NA TRBD1 TRBV30 CAWSGGQGGNQPQHF TGTGCCTGGAGTGGCGGACAGGGGGGCAATCAGCCCCAGCATTTT
TRBJ1-3 15 NA NA TRBV6-1 CASSEGAPSGNTIYF TGTGCCAGCAGTGAGGGGGCTCCCTCTGGAAACACCATATATTTT
TRBJ2-3 16 once TRBD2 TRBV2 CASSHPAGGPGDTQYF TGTGCCAGCAGTCACCCCGCGGGGGGGCCGGGAGATACGCAGTATTTT
TRBJ1-6 16 NA NA TRBV12-5 CASGTRASSYNSPLHF TGTGCTAGTGGTACCCGAGCTAGCTCCTATAATTCACCCCTCCACTTT
TRBJ2-7 12 NA NA TRBV12-3/TRBV12-4 CASSQEPYEQYF TGTGCCAGCAGTCAGGAGCCCTACGAGCAGTACTTC
TRBJ2-6 14 NA NA TRBV27 CASSLSSGANVLTF TGTGCCAGCAGTTTAAGCTCTGGGGCCAACGTCCTGACTTTC
TRBJ1-6 15 NA NA TRBV4-1 CASSQRQLNNSPLHF TGCGCCAGCAGCCAACGACAACTTAACAATTCACCCCTCCACTTT
TRBJ1-5 15 NA NA TRBV12-5 CASGLADSSGQPQHF TGTGCTAGTGGTTTAGCCGATTCGTCGGGGCAGCCCCAGCATTTT
TRBJ2-5 18 NA NA TRBV21-1 CASSKGVPRATSRGTQYF TGTGCCAGCAGCAAGGGGGTCCCGCGGGCGACTAGCAGGGGGACCCAGTACTTC
TRBJ1-5 15 once NA TRBV6-6 CASDSLRASNQPQHF TGTGCCAGCGACTCCCTTAGGGCTAGCAATCAGCCCCAGCATTTT
TRBJ1-2 17 NA NA TRBV18 CASSKGVGALSLHGYTF TGTGCCAGCTCAAAAGGGGTGGGGGCCCTCAGCCTCCATGGCTACACCTTC
TRBJ2-3 12 NA NA TRBV13 CASSRRGDTQYF TGTGCCAGCAGCCGCCGGGGGGATACGCAGTATTTT
TRBJ2-5 13 NA NA TRBV10-3 CAISEGSGETQYF TGTGCCATCAGTGAGGGGAGCGGAGAGACCCAGTACTTC
TRBJ2-2 16 NA TRBD1 TRBV4-3 CASSQEGTGGDGELFF TGCGCCAGCAGCCAAGAAGGAACAGGGGGCGACGGGGAGCTGTTTTTT
TRBJ1-1 15 NA TRBD1 TRBV18 CASSRATGLSTEAFF TGTGCCAGCTCACGAGCGACAGGGCTGAGCACTGAAGCTTTCTTT
TRBJ1-6 15 NA NA TRBV20-1 CSASAQSYTNSPLHF TGCAGTGCTAGTGCACAGTCCTATACTAATTCACCCCTCCACTTT
TRBJ2-7 15 NA TRBD1 TRBV4-3 CASSQEGQGAYEQYF TGCGCCAGCAGCCAAGAAGGACAGGGGGCCTACGAGCAGTACTTC